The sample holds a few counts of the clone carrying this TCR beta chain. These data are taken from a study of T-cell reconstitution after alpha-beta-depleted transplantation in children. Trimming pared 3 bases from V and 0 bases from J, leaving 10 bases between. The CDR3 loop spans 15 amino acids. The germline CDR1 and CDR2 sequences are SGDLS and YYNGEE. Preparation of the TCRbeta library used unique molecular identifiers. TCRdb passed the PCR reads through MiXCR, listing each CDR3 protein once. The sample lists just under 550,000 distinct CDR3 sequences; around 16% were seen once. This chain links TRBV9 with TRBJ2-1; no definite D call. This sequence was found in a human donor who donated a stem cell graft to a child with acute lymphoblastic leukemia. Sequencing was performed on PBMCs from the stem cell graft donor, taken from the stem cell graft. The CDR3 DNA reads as TGTGCCAGCAGCGCGAGTAAGAGCTCCTACAATGAGCAGTTCTTC. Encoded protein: CASSASKSSYNEQFF.